Sequencing of this T cell receptor beta chain was carried out in a study of cytomegalovirus exposure and HLA in healthy donors. Study at large: The same platform as the approximately 640 first-cohort repertoires was used for the 120 validation repertoires, a later analysis reported.

Libraries were prepared by immunoSEQ multiplex PCR; TCRdb keeps only in-frame clonotypes and omits some of them. The sample includes about 110,000 clones, around 95% seen only once; the top ten take under 0.75%. Germline V CDR1 and CDR2: KGHSH, LQKENI. This CDR3 is 16 amino acids long. V was clipped by 3 bases and J by 0 bases, with 14 bases between them. Regarding this clone: What it recognizes is unknown.

The study, taken as a whole, reports: There were under 200 TCR beta chains listed as cytomegalovirus-associated.

The clonotype originates from a young woman in good health and CMV-seronegative. The sample comprised PBMCs. V is TRBV18 and J is TRBJ2-5, with a possible D match to TRBD1 (6 bases). The CDR3 region is CASSPPGAMYQETQYF. As DNA, the CDR3 is TGTGCCAGCTCACCCCCAGGGGCAATGTACCAAGAGACCCAGTACTTC.